This T cell receptor (beta chain) stems from a study of blood T cell repertoires in COVID-19. Study summary: The United States, Italy and Spain were the sources of the acute and convalescent COVID-19 samples. T cells, B-cell-depleted T cells, or PBMCs supplied cDNA or gDNA.

A Seattle source enrolled patients during active infection and followed them longitudinally. Original methodology: Cell counts per sample came from amplifying reference gene primers. Produced via immunoSEQ multiplex PCR; TCRdb's table is partial and in-frame only. V, J and clone size reflect that table, while D and trimming were determined from the DNA. This table holds hundreds of thousands of clones, about 87% found once. V was clipped by 9 bases and J by 2 bases, with 11 bases between them. Per germline, CDR1 LNHDA and CDR2 SQIVND (reference sequence). CDR3 length equals 12 residues. The chain recombines TRBV19 with TRBJ2-7, with D perhaps TRBD2 (6 bases). This TCR was recovered from a woman aged 55 to 70 with COVID-19, enrolled during active disease. Material for sequencing was peripheral blood. The CDR3 nucleotides are TGTGCCAGCCGGGGGAGTACCTACGAGCAGTACTTC. It specifies CASRGSTYEQYF.